The rows below give T cell receptor beta chains drawn from one sample of a study of blood T cell repertoires in COVID-19. Sequencing used immunoSEQ multiplex PCR; TCRdb keeps in-frame clones, though not all of them. The repertoire holds fewer than 70,000 clones, 75% to 90% seen once, with more than 2% in the top ten. Sequencing input: peripheral blood. All receptors come from a human donor in a cohort sampled during active COVID-19. The CDR3 runs from the conserved cysteine through the conserved F or W. The D gene is left open where the match is weak. Some rows have no size entry. The others give once, few or many, or a class for an expanded clone.

v_gene,d_gene,j_gene,abundance,CDR3aa,CDR3nt
TRBV5-6,-,TRBJ1-2,-,CASTMRGARGYTF,TGTGCCAGCACAATGCGGGGGGCTAGGGGCTACACCTTC
TRBV7-8,-,TRBJ2-6,-,CASSLVQDIPSGANVLTF,TGTGCCAGCAGCTTAGTTCAGGATATTCCTTCTGGGGCCAACGTCCTGACTTTC
TRBV7-2,TRBD1,TRBJ1-6,-,CASSFGTGRYSPLHF,TGTGCCAGCAGCTTTGGGACAGGGAGGTATTCACCCCTCCACTTT
TRBV13,TRBD2,TRBJ2-4,once,CASSLGRGGENIQYF,TGTGCCAGCAGCTTAGGCCGCGGGGGGGAAAACATTCAGTACTTC
TRBV11-2,-,TRBJ1-1,-,CASSYQGGLAEAFF,TGTGCCAGCAGCTACCAGGGAGGACTCGCTGAAGCTTTCTTT
TRBV27,TRBD2,TRBJ2-3,-,CASRGFGRTDTQYF,TGTGCCAGCAGGGGGTTCGGGAGGACAGATACGCAGTATTTT
TRBV30,TRBD1,TRBJ1-4,-,CAWSAQGVRGEKLFF,TGTGCCTGGAGTGCCCAGGGGGTCAGGGGTGAAAAACTGTTTTTT
TRBV7-9,TRBD1,TRBJ1-1,-,CASTTGGGNTEAFF,TGTGCCAGCACCACAGGGGGAGGGAACACTGAAGCTTTCTTT
TRBV6-5,TRBD1,TRBJ2-2,-,CANRDRNTGELFF,TGTGCCAACCGGGACAGGAACACCGGGGAGCTGTTTTTT
TRBV18,-,TRBJ2-3,-,CASSPPNADTQYF,TGTGCCAGCTCACCACCCAATGCAGATACGCAGTATTTT
TRBV3-1/TRBV3-2,-,TRBJ2-1,-,CASSRLVNEQFF,TGTGCCAGCAGCCGACTTGTAAATGAGCAGTTCTTC
TRBV19,-,TRBJ1-4,-,CASSPGQTTNEKLFF,TGTGCCAGTAGCCCCGGACAGACAACTAATGAAAAACTGTTTTTT
TRBV5-6,TRBD1,TRBJ1-2,once,CASSLVGQGPGIKGYTF,TGTGCCAGCAGCTTGGTTGGACAGGGGCCCGGGATAAAAGGCTACACCTTC
TRBV28,TRBD1,TRBJ2-7,-,CASSLIGQGATEQYF,TGTGCCAGCAGTTTAATCGGACAGGGGGCGACCGAGCAGTACTTC
TRBV27,TRBD2,TRBJ2-1,-,CASTPMGLAGQEQFF,TGTGCCAGCACCCCGATGGGACTAGCGGGACAAGAGCAGTTCTTC
TRBV10-2,TRBD1,TRBJ1-2,once,CASSGTGGGYGYTF,TGCGCCAGCAGCGGGACAGGGGGGGGCTATGGCTACACCTTC
TRBV6-6,TRBD1,TRBJ1-6,-,CASSSQGGNSPLHF,TGTGCCAGCAGTTCCCAGGGGGGAAATTCACCCCTCCACTTT
TRBV6-5,TRBD1,TRBJ2-1,once,CASSLSGTGLSNEQFF,TGTGCCAGCAGTTTATCCGGGACAGGGTTGTCAAATGAGCAGTTCTTC
TRBV21-1,-,TRBJ2-5,-,CASSSPTGELYQETQYF,TGTGCCAGCAGCTCCCCGACAGGGGAACTCTACCAAGAGACCCAGTACTTC
TRBV12-3/TRBV12-4,-,TRBJ2-1,-,CASSQTGEQFF,TGTGCCAGCAGTCAAACCGGTGAGCAGTTCTTC
TRBV11-2,TRBD1,TRBJ2-7,-,CASSLGTAYEQYF,TGTGCCAGCAGCCTGGGGACAGCCTACGAGCAGTACTTC
TRBV6-1,-,TRBJ2-3,-,CASSESRVQDTQYF,TGTGCCAGCAGTGAATCCAGGGTCCAAGATACGCAGTATTTT
TRBV18,-,TRBJ1-1,-,CATYGGLNTEAFF,TGTGCCACCTATGGGGGCCTCAACACTGAAGCTTTCTTT
TRBV14,-,TRBJ1-6,-,CASSRQAYNSPLHF,TGTGCCAGCAGCCGACAGGCCTATAATTCACCCCTCCACTTT